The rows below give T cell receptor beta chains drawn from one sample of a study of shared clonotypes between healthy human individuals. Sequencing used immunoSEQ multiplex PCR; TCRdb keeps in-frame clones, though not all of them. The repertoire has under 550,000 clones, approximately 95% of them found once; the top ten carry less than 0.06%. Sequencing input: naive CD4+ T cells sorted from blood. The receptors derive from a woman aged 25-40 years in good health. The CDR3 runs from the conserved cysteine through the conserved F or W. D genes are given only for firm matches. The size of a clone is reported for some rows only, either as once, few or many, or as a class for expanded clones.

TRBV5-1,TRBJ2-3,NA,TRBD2,CASSLDGRADTQYF,TGCGCCAGCAGCTTGGATGGGAGGGCAGATACGCAGTATTTT
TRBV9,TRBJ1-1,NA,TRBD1,CASSVVGQPWGNTEAFF,TGTGCCAGCAGCGTAGTGGGACAGCCGTGGGGAAACACTGAAGCTTTCTTT
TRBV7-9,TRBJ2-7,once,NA,CASSGRPGEQYF,TGTGCCAGCAGCGGCAGGCCTGGCGAGCAGTACTTC
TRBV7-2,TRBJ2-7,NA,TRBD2,CASSLAHSGRVSYEQYF,TGTGCCAGCAGCTTAGCTCATTCAGGGAGGGTCTCCTACGAGCAGTACTTC
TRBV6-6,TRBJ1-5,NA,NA,CASSSRQDYQPQHF,TGTGCCAGCAGCTCTCGACAGGACTATCAGCCCCAGCATTTT
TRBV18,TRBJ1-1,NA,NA,CASSLQGGNTEAFF,TGTGCCAGCTCGCTACAGGGCGGGAACACTGAAGCTTTCTTT
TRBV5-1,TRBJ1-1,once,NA,CASSLDPHTEAFF,TGCGCCAGCAGCTTGGATCCCCACACTGAAGCTTTCTTT
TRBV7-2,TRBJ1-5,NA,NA,CASSLSGQTSNQPQHF,TGTGCCAGCAGCTTATCCGGCCAGACTAGCAATCAGCCCCAGCATTTT
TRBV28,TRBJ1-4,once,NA,CASSLGWGGVKLFF,TGTGCCAGCAGTTTAGGGTGGGGAGGGGTTAAACTGTTTTTT
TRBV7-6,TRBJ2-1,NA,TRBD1,CASSSRGNEQFF,TGTGCCAGCAGCTCCAGGGGGAATGAGCAGTTCTTC
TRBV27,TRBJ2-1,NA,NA,CASRGLPGGSEQFF,TGTGCCAGCAGGGGACTGCCGGGTGGTAGTGAGCAGTTCTTC
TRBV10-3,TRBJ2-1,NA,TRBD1,CAISENTGGEQFF,TGTGCCATCAGTGAAAACACAGGGGGTGAGCAGTTCTTC
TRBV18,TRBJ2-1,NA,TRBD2,CASSQPGLAASSYNEQFF,TGTGCCAGCTCACAACCGGGACTAGCGGCGAGCTCCTACAATGAGCAGTTCTTC
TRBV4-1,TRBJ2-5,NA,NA,CASSQGFLKETQYF,TGCGCCAGCAGCCAAGGTTTCCTCAAGGAGACCCAGTACTTC
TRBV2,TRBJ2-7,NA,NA,CASRGSYEQYF,TGTGCCAGCAGGGGTTCCTACGAGCAGTACTTC
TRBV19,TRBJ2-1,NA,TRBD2,CASSSQNAGGSNNEQFF,TGTGCCAGTAGTTCCCAGAACGCGGGAGGCTCTAACAATGAGCAGTTCTTC
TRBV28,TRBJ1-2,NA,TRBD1,CASSSGQFRPYGYTF,TGTGCCAGCAGTTCGGGACAGTTTAGGCCGTATGGCTACACCTTC
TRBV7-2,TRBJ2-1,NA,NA,CASSLGYNEQFF,TGTGCCAGCAGCTTAGGGTACAATGAGCAGTTCTTC
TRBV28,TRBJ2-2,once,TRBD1,CASGTGSGYTGELFF,TGTGCCAGTGGGACAGGGTCGGGGTACACCGGGGAGCTGTTTTTT
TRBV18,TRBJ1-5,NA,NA,CASSPGGQPQHF,TGTGCCAGCTCACCCGGAGGTCAGCCCCAGCATTTT
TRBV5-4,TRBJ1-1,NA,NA,CASSLVWDTEAFF,TGTGCCAGCAGCTTGGTCTGGGACACTGAAGCTTTCTTT
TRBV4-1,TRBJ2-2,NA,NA,CASSQDPGKGPGELFF,TGCGCCAGCAGCCAAGACCCAGGGAAGGGTCCCGGGGAGCTGTTTTTT
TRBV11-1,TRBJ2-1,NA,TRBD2,CASSLAGGPDEQFF,TGTGCCAGCAGCCTAGCGGGAGGGCCCGATGAGCAGTTCTTC
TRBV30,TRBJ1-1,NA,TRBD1,CAWGLPGQGARTEAFF,TGTGCCTGGGGACTGCCGGGACAGGGGGCGCGGACTGAAGCTTTCTTT
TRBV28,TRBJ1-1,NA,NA,CASKVKNTEAFF,TGTGCCAGCAAGGTCAAGAACACTGAAGCTTTCTTT
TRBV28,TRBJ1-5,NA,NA,CASSETDYSNQPQHF,TGTGCCAGCAGTGAGACAGATTATAGCAATCAGCCCCAGCATTTT
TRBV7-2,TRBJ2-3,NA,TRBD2,CASSVTSGRATDTQYF,TGTGCCAGCAGCGTAACTAGCGGGAGGGCGACAGATACGCAGTATTTT
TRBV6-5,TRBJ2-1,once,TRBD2,CASRPGLAGVNEQFF,TGTGCCAGCAGGCCCGGACTAGCGGGAGTCAATGAGCAGTTCTTC
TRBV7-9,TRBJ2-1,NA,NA,CASSLGQGINEQFF,TGTGCCAGCAGCTTAGGGCAGGGAATCAATGAGCAGTTCTTC
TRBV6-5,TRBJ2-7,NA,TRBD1,CASMRDRAYEQYF,TGTGCCAGCATGCGAGACAGGGCCTACGAGCAGTACTTC
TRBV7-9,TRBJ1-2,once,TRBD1,CASSLGGGHYGYTF,TGTGCCAGCAGCTTAGGAGGGGGCCACTATGGCTACACCTTC
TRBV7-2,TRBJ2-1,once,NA,CASSSRNEQFF,TGTGCCAGCAGCTCGAGAAATGAGCAGTTCTTC
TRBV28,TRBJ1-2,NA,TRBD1,CASTEPGGSNYGYTF,TGTGCCAGCACCGAACCAGGGGGCAGTAACTATGGCTACACCTTC
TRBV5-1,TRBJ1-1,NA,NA,CASSLGGDDTEAFF,TGCGCCAGCAGCTTGGGAGGGGACGACACTGAAGCTTTCTTT
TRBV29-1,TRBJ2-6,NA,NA,CSVAGWASSGANVLTF,TGCAGCGTCGCCGGCTGGGCCAGCTCTGGGGCCAACGTCCTGACTTTC
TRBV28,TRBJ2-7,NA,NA,CASSLPGRYYEQYF,TGTGCCAGCAGTTTACCGGGTCGATACTACGAGCAGTACTTC
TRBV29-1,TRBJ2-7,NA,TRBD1,CSVEDGDRVQPYEQYF,TGCAGCGTTGAAGATGGGGACAGGGTTCAACCCTACGAGCAGTACTTC
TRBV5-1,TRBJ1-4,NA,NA,CASSEAGTVEKLFF,TGCGCCAGCAGCGAGGCGGGGACGGTGGAAAAACTGTTTTTT
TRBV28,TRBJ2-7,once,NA,CASSLVSGNSDYEQYF,TGTGCCAGCAGTTTAGTCTCGGGGAATAGCGATTACGAGCAGTACTTC
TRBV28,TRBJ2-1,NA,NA,CASSSSWGSQGEQFF,TGTGCCAGCAGTTCATCTTGGGGCTCCCAAGGCGAGCAGTTCTTC